The 24 T cell receptor beta chains in this list originate from one sample, sequenced in a study of blood T cell repertoires in COVID-19. This table comes from immunoSEQ multiplex PCR, and its TCRdb copy is limited to in-frame clones, with some not included. The repertoire holds 200,000 to 250,000 clones, with 92% as singletons. Sequenced sample: peripheral blood. Receptors originate from a man in his sixties with COVID-19, enrolled during active disease.

In DNA form, the CDR3 reads TGTGCCGCCAGGGGGATCGCTGGGGCCAACGTCCTGACTTTC. Amino acid sequence: CAARGIAGANVLTF. This rearrangement joins TRBV10-3 to TRBJ2-6; 7 nucleotides agree with TRBD1. Germline values: CDR1 ENHRY, CDR2 SYGVKD. The V segment lost 11 bases and the J segment 2 bases; nucleotides outside the gene matches: 6. This CDR3 has 14 residues.

The rearrangement uses TRBV4-1 and TRBJ2-3; 9 bases are a match to TRBD2. This CDR3 contains 17 residues. V lost 0 bases, J lost 3 bases, and 7 bases stayed unmatched. Germline lookup yields CDR1 MGHRA and CDR2 YSYEKL. CDR3 region: CASSQEWRGGLTDTQYF. Written as DNA, the CDR3 is TGCGCCAGCAGCCAAGAATGGCGGGGGGGCCTAACAGATACGCAGTATTTT.

The chain uses TRBV6-5 and TRBJ1-6; maybe TRBD1 (6 bases). The CDR3 has 13 amino acids. Germline V lookup: CDR1 MNHEY, CDR2 SVGAGI. Trimming removed 2 bases from V and 8 bases from J, with 7 bases in between. CDR3 region: CASSYEGDSPLHF. The CDR3 DNA is TGTGCCAGCAGTTACGAGGGGGATTCACCCCTCCACTTT.

The genes are TRBV27 and TRBJ2-7; D is unresolved. The CDR3 spans 13 residues. The germline CDR1 and CDR2 sequences are MNHEY and SMNVEV (reference sequence). Trimming removed 6 bases from V and 2 bases from J, with 11 bases in between. The CDR3 protein is CASSSLAAYEQYF. The CDR3 DNA reads as TGTGCCAGCAGCTCCCTTGCGGCCTACGAGCAGTACTTC.

The chain has TRBV28 and TRBJ1-5; a weak D match, TRBD1 (5 bases). Germline CDR1 and CDR2: MDHEN and SYDVKM. Trimming stripped 7 bases from V and 2 bases from J, with 12 bases between. CDR3 length: 14 amino acids. This chain's CDR3 is CASTGGGGNQPQHF. CDR3 bases: TGTGCCAGCACCGGAGGAGGGGGCAATCAGCCCCAGCATTTT.

The rearrangement uses TRBV18 and TRBJ1-3; D is uncertain. Trimming removed 2 bases from V and 0 bases from J, with 11 bases in between. The CDR3 runs to 16 residues. The V gene's germline CDR1 is KGHSH and CDR2 LQKENI. Here the CDR3 reads CASSPTQADSGNTIYF. The DNA for the CDR3 is TGTGCCAGCTCACCAACTCAGGCTGACTCTGGAAACACCATATATTTT.

This rearrangement joins TRBV9 to TRBJ2-3; unclear D gene. The CDR3 runs to 15 residues. The V end lost 0 bases, the J end lost 2 bases, and 10 bases lay between the germline ends. The germline CDR1 and CDR2 sequences are SGDLS and YYNGEE. The CDR3 nucleotides read TGTGCCAGCAGCGTAGGTTCCTTAGTCACAGATACGCAGTATTTT. Its protein is CASSVGSLVTDTQYF.

The chain carries TRBV11-2 and TRBJ1-2, with D unclear. Germline V gene data show CDR1 as SGHAT and CDR2 as FQNNGV. With 0 bases removed from V and 4 bases from J, the gap between germline ends came to 12 bases. The CDR3 has 15 residues. The CDR3 DNA sequence: TGTGCCAGCAGCTTAGATAGAGTAAGCGCCTATGGCTACACCTTC. Protein product: CASSLDRVSAYGYTF.

The V gene is TRBV7-9, the J gene TRBJ2-7, with 8 positions matching TRBD1. This CDR3 has 15 residues. The trim removed 4 bases at V and 1 base at J, leaving 6 bases unmatched. Germline V gives CDR1 SEHNR, CDR2 FQNEAQ (reference sequence). For the CDR3, the DNA is TGTGCCAGCAGCTCCCAAGGACAGGGATCCTACGAGCAGTACTTC. Its translation: CASSSQGQGSYEQYF.

The CDR3 bases are TGCGCCACACGCCCAGGGGCAGGAGAGAGTGGCACCGGGGAGCTGTTTTTT. Amino acids: CATRPGAGESGTGELFF. This chain joins TRBV5-1 and TRBJ2-2; perhaps TRBD1 as D (6 bases). The CDR3 sequence is 17 residues long. The ends were cut back, 9 bases at V and 4 bases at J, with 25 bases in the middle. The germline V gene encodes CDR1 SGHRS and CDR2 YFSETQ.

The gene calls are TRBV29-1 and TRBJ2-2; 8 nucleotides agree with TRBD1. The CDR3 runs to 16 residues. J gave up 1 base and V 4 bases, and 8 bases lay outside the gene matches. Germline V gene sequence: CDR1 SQVTM, CDR2 ANQGSEA. This CDR3 reads CSVGGLGTGNTGELFF. For the CDR3, the DNA is TGCAGCGTTGGGGGCTTGGGGACAGGGAACACCGGGGAGCTGTTTTTT.

The V and J genes are TRBV5-5 and TRBJ1-1; 8 bases are shared with TRBD1. The V gene's germline CDR1 is SGHKS and CDR2 YYEKEE (reference sequence). V gave up 4 bases and J gave up 4 bases; unmatched junction bases: 6. The CDR3 consists of 14 residues. The CDR3 region has the DNA TGTGCCAGCAGCGTACAGGGGGTGGGCACTGAAGCTTTCTTT. Translation gives CASSVQGVGTEAFF.

This chain links TRBV6-6 with TRBJ2-7, with TRBD1 matching over 8 bases. Unmatched junction bases numbered 6, after V lost 5 bases and J lost 6 bases. Germline CDR1 is MNHNY and CDR2 is SVGAGI (reference sequence). CDR3 size: 13 residues. The CDR3 nucleotides are TGTGCCAGCAGTCCGCCGACAGGGGTCGAGCAGTACTTC. Amino acid sequence: CASSPPTGVEQYF.

V usage is TRBV6-6 and J usage is TRBJ2-2, with 7 positions matching TRBD1. Germline lookup yields CDR1 MNHNY and CDR2 SVGAGI (reference sequence). V trimming: 5 bases; J trimming: 6 bases; junction bases outside the gene matches: 15. CDR3 size: 17 residues. This CDR3 reads CASSLSGTAGVAGELFF. The CDR3 DNA is TGTGCCAGCAGTCTCTCCGGGACAGCCGGTGTGGCCGGGGAGCTGTTTTTT.

J is TRBJ1-6 and V is TRBV28, with no clear D. Looked up from germline, CDR1 is MDHEN and CDR2 is SYDVKM. V lost 5 bases and J 7 bases, leaving 6 bases between the germline ends. The CDR3 runs to 12 residues. CDR3 sequence: CASSIMNSPLHF. CDR3 DNA: TGTGCCAGCAGTATTATGAATTCACCCCTCCACTTT.

The gene calls are TRBV5-1 and TRBJ2-6; 7 bases align to TRBD2. Unmatched junction bases numbered 4, after V lost 0 bases and J lost 1 base. CDR1 is SGHRS, CDR2 YFSETQ, per germline. This CDR3 region has 17 residues. Written as DNA, the CDR3 is TGCGCCAGCAGCTTGGACGGGGGGTTTTCTGGGGCCAACGTCCTGACTTTC. It encodes CASSLDGGFSGANVLTF.

The rearrangement joins TRBV28 to TRBJ1-4, with unresolved D. Trimming removed 1 base from V and 7 bases from J, with 16 bases in between. The CDR3 consists of 16 residues. From germline, CDR1 is MDHEN and CDR2 SYDVKM. This CDR3 reads CASSLSFGVRGEKLFF. In nucleotides, the CDR3 is TGTGCCAGCAGTTTATCGTTCGGGGTGAGAGGTGAAAAACTGTTTTTT.

The V and J genes are TRBV3-1 (or the pseudogene TRBV3-2) and TRBJ1-5, with 7 bases fitting TRBD1. The J segment lost 7 bases and the V segment lost 1 base, leaving 4 bases of the junction unmatched. Germline CDR1 LGHDT, CDR2 YNNKEL (reference sequence). This CDR3 is 14 amino acids long. In DNA, the CDR3 is TGTGCCAGCAGCCAAGTAAGGGGGCGACAGCCCCAGCATTTT. Its translation: CASSQVRGRQPQHF.

The chain links TRBV19 to TRBJ2-7, with TRBD2 matching 10 bases. The CDR3 has 16 amino acids. Unmatched junction bases numbered 8, after V lost 3 bases and J lost 3 bases. CDR1 LNHDA and CDR2 SQIVND come from the germline V gene (reference sequence). The CDR3 region has the DNA TGTGCCAGTAGTATCACAACTAGCGGGATAAGCTACGAGCAGTACTTC. Translation: CASSITTSGISYEQYF.

The chain joins TRBV2 to TRBJ2-1; possibly TRBD2 for D (6 bases). Germline V gene lookup returns CDR1 SNHLY and CDR2 FYNNEI. V shed 3 bases and J shed 7 bases, with 22 bases lying between them. CDR3 length: 17 residues. CDR3: CASSDILRDGGGNEQFF. The CDR3 DNA reads TGTGCCAGCAGTGACATTCTCCGGGACGGTGGGGGGAATGAGCAGTTCTTC.

This rearrangement joins TRBV3-1 (or the pseudogene TRBV3-2) to TRBJ2-7, with 8 bases aligning to TRBD1. The germline V gene has CDR1 LGHDT and CDR2 YNNKEL (reference sequence). With 3 bases clipped from V and 6 bases from J, the junction kept 7 bases outside the gene matches. The CDR3 spans 14 residues. CDR3: CASSQVRGQVEQYF. CDR3 coding DNA: TGTGCCAGCAGCCAGGTCAGGGGGCAGGTCGAGCAGTACTTC.

The V and J genes are TRBV18 and TRBJ1-2; 7 bases match TRBD1. The germline CDR1 and CDR2 sequences are KGHSH and LQKENI. The CDR3 extends over 18 amino acids. Trimming at V came to 2 bases and at J to 1 base, leaving 13 bases not matched to a gene. The CDR3 here is CASSPIDAGQAINYGYTF. In nucleotides, the CDR3 is TGTGCCAGCTCACCAATTGACGCAGGACAGGCGATTAACTATGGCTACACCTTC.

This clone was found once. This chain connects TRBV6-2 or TRBV6-3 to TRBJ1-3; D may be TRBD1 (6 bases). Germline CDR1 reads MNHEY; CDR2 reads SVGEGT. Trimming stripped 4 bases from V and 0 bases from J, with 10 bases between. The CDR3 spans 15 residues. The CDR3 DNA sequence: TGTGCCAGCAGTTGGGACACGAGCTCTGGAAACACCATATATTTT. The encoded protein is CASSWDTSSGNTIYF.

The chain recombines TRBV29-1 with TRBJ1-2; 9 bases are shared with TRBD1. Per the germline V gene, CDR1 is SQVTM and CDR2 is ANQGSEA. J lost 4 bases, V lost 6 bases, and 3 bases had no gene match. The CDR3 runs 12 residues. This chain's CDR3 is CSVAGQGYGYTF. The CDR3 DNA is TGCAGCGTGGCGGGACAGGGCTATGGCTACACCTTC. Full variable domain (rest looked up from reference TRBV29-1 and TRBJ1-2): SAVISQKPSRDICQRGTSLTIQCQVDSQVTMMFWYRQQPGQSLTLIATANQGSEATYESGFVIDKFPISRPNLTFSTLTVSNMSPEDSSIYLCSVAGQGYGYTFGSGTRLTVV.